This T cell receptor beta chain was recovered during a study of blood T cell repertoires in COVID-19. Study as a whole: Acute and convalescent COVID-19 specimens originated in the United States, Italy and Spain. T cells, B-cell-depleted T cells, or PBMCs provided the cDNA or gDNA that served as material.

The germline V gene has CDR1 LNHDA and CDR2 SQIVND (reference sequence). V lost 6 bases, J lost 3 bases, and 8 bases stayed unmatched. CDR3 length equals 15 residues. As originally analysed: Amplification from reference gene primers served as the basis for estimated nucleated cell counts. Method: immunoSEQ multiplex PCR; TCRdb's copy keeps in-frame clones and lacks some. That table is the source of V, J and clone size, and D and trimming were worked out from the DNA. Of 270,000 or so clones in the sample, 65% to 90% were seen once. The sample taken for sequencing was peripheral blood. This chain connects TRBV19 to TRBJ1-5; 7 nucleotides match TRBD1. The clonotype comes from a human donor in a cohort sampled during active COVID-19. The CDR3 loop reads CASRTGDRVNQPQHF. The CDR3, as DNA: TGTGCCAGTAGGACCGGAGACAGGGTCAATCAGCCCCAGCATTTT.